Reported below is one T cell receptor (beta chain). Its antigen is not identified. This entry is derived from a study of shared clonotypes between healthy human individuals. The repertoire was sequenced with immunoSEQ multiplex PCR; TCRdb's copy has only in-frame clones and lacks some. The sample shows a few million clones, about 92% of them seen only once. Study results and caveats: Naive CD4 clonotypes overlapped across a handful of donors at roughly 5%. Relative to memory subsets, naive subsets generally showed larger estimated richness.

Material for sequencing was naive CD4+ T cells sorted from blood. Subset indicated: CD45RA+ positively selected. The origin of this receptor is a man aged 18-30 years in good health.

The CDR3 region is CASSRSGTSGGDQETQYF. The CDR3 coding sequence is TGCGCCAGCAGTCGCTCCGGGACTAGCGGGGGGGATCAAGAGACCCAGTACTTC. V usage is TRBV5-1 and J usage is TRBJ2-5, with 16 positions matching TRBD2. After removal of 5 bases from V and 2 bases from J, the junction contained 9 bases not matched to a gene. Germline CDR1 SGHRS, CDR2 YFSETQ. This CDR3 contains 18 residues.